A selection of T cell receptor beta chains follows, all from one sample in a study of cytomegalovirus exposure and HLA in healthy donors. Method: immunoSEQ multiplex PCR; TCRdb's copy keeps in-frame clones and lacks some. The table shows 200,000 to 250,000 clones, with roughly 80% occurring only once. Material: PBMCs. These receptors all come from a woman aged 40-49 years in good health and CMV-seronegative. The CDR3 runs from the conserved cysteine through the conserved F or W. A D gene is named only where the DNA matches it firmly. Part of the rows lack a size; the others show once, few, many or a class for expanded clones.

j_call d_call v_call clone_size cdr3_aa
TRBJ2-7 . TRBV19 . CASAQGEGYEQYF
TRBJ2-2 TRBD1 TRBV27 few CASSLAGTGVTGELFF
TRBJ2-4 . TRBV6-6 . CASSFFNRGPKNIQYF
TRBJ2-6 TRBD1 TRBV6-4 once CASSKEGGASGANVLTF
TRBJ2-2 TRBD2 TRBV10-3 . CAIRAQRERAGELFF
TRBJ1-2 TRBD1 TRBV6-5 . CASRTYDRGWYGYTF
TRBJ1-1 TRBD1 TRBV30 . CAWSTGVTGAFF
TRBJ2-3 TRBD1 TRBV5-1 . CASSSRGDRASTDTQYF
TRBJ1-5 . TRBV7-2 . CASSLGQANQPQHF
TRBJ2-3 TRBD2 TRBV6-6 . CASSSRSVAGADAQYF
TRBJ2-5 . TRBV7-3 few CASSLSGSGTQYF
TRBJ2-6 TRBD1 TRBV30 . CAWDRGGGANVLTF
TRBJ2-1 . TRBV30 . CAWETERYNEQFF
TRBJ2-1 . TRBV5-1 . CASSLAATSLLNEQFF
TRBJ1-2 TRBD1 TRBV19 . CASSMAGGSYGYTF
TRBJ2-7 . TRBV2 . CASSVLGREQYF
TRBJ2-7 TRBD2 TRBV9 . CASSVGFSGSSYEQYF
TRBJ2-1 TRBD1 TRBV19 . CASSADRLEESRFF
TRBJ1-6 . TRBV5-1 . CASSSTDSNRSPLHF
TRBJ2-7 . TRBV10-3 . CAISYLQGPTEQYF
TRBJ1-2 . TRBV5-5 . CASTAGGMGGYTF
TRBJ2-1 TRBD2 TRBV5-1 . CASSLPGGVTYNEQFF
TRBJ2-2 TRBD1 TRBV5-1 . CASSLAGTGGSAGELFF
TRBJ1-1 . TRBV19 . CASMKENLNTEAFF
TRBJ2-1 TRBD2 TRBV27 . CASSLSGLAGSFEQFF
TRBJ1-4 TRBD1 TRBV7-9 . CASSSGQGLEKLFF
TRBJ1-2 . TRBV27 few CASSSLGEYGYTF
TRBJ2-7 TRBD2 TRBV15 . CATSSGLAGPYEQYF
TRBJ1-1 . TRBV30 . CAWSRGGNTEAFF
TRBJ1-1 . TRBV28 . CASSLFLRNTEAFF
TRBJ2-1 . TRBV10-3 . CAIKGGGLDNEQFF
TRBJ2-5 TRBD2 TRBV7-2 . CASSARTSGRQETQYF
TRBJ1-2 TRBD1 TRBV6-4 . CASSGTGGGYGYTF
TRBJ2-2 . TRBV6-6 . CASIPGGGRTGELFF
TRBJ1-4 . TRBV7-3 . CASSFQHTGNEKLFF
TRBJ1-2 . TRBV5-1 . CASSGQPSGYGYTF
TRBJ1-1 TRBD1 TRBV12-5 . CASGRDSYTEAFF
TRBJ2-5 TRBD2 TRBV5-1 . CASSLGLAGVTETQYF
TRBJ1-6 . TRBV6-4 . CASSKGFLADSPLHF
TRBJ2-1 . TRBV5-1 . CASSSATGVYNEQFF
TRBJ1-4 TRBD1 TRBV18 . CASSAGTGNLEKLFF
TRBJ2-4 . TRBV19 . CASSMRLAKNIQYF
TRBJ2-7 TRBD1 TRBV28 . CASSLVQGAGEQYF
TRBJ2-5 TRBD2 TRBV6-5 . CASKSSGVQETQYF
. . TRBV11-2 few CASSLKVVSHEQYF
TRBJ2-1 TRBD2 TRBV10-3 few CAISESVGREGSYNEQFF
TRBJ1-4 TRBD1 TRBV7-9 once CSSSDGQANEKLFF
TRBJ2-7 TRBD1 TRBV5-4 few CASSSGADRGYEQYF